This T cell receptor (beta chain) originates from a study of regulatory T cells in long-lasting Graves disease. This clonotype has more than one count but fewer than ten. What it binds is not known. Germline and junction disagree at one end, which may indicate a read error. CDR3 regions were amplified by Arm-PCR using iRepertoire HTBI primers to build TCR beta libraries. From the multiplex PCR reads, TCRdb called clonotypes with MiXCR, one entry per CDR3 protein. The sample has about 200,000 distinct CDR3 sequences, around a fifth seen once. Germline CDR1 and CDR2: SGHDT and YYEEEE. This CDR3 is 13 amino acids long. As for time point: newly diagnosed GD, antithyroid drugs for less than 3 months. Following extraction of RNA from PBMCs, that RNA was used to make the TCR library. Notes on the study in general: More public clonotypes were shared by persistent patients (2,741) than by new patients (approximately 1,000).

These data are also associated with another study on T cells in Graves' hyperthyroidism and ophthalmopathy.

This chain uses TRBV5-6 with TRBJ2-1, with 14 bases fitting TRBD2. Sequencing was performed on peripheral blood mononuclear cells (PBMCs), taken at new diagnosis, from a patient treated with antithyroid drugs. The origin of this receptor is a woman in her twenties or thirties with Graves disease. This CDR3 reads CASSPGLAGVSLF. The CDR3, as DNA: TGTGCCAGCAGCCCGGGACTAGCGGGGGTCTCGCTCTTC.